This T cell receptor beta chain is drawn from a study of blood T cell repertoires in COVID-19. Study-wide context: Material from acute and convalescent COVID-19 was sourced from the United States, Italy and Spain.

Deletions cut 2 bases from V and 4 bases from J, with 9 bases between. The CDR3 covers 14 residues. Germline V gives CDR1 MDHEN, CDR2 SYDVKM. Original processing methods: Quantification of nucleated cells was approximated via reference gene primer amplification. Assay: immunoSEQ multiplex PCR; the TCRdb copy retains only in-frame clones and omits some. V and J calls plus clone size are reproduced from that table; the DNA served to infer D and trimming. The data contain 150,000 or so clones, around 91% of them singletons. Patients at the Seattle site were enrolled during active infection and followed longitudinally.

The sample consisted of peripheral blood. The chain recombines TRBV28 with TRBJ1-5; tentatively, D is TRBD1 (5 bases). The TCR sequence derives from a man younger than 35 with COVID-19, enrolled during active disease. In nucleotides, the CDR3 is TGTGCCAGCAGTTTAATCGGGGGTAATCAGCCCCAGCATTTT. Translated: CASSLIGGNQPQHF.